This T cell receptor beta chain was sequenced for a study of T cell repertoires in cytomegalovirus infection. Study overall: Indications came from public TCR beta signatures; they pointed to CMV infection and to a matching HLA type. Study findings and constraints: Carriage of CMV together with the relevant HLA was identifiable through cumulative public TCR beta family frequency. HLA-C-restricted CMV-specific TCR beta clonotypes prevailed in the ex vivo response.

Per germline, CDR1 DFQATT and CDR2 SNEGSKA (reference sequence). There are 12 residues in the CDR3. Trimming removed 2 bases from V and 4 bases from J, with 8 bases in between. This clonotype was detected ten times or more. Antigen specificity is unknown. TCRdb analysed the reads with MiXCR anew, one entry per CDR3 protein. Here the sample spans approximately 500,000 distinct CDR3 sequences, approximately 10% being singletons. This TCR came from a human donor in good health (CMV status not recorded). Some clones in this sample may be carry-over from other donors' samples. This chain connects TRBV20-1 to TRBJ1-2, with D possibly TRBD1 on 5 matching bases. Sequences were obtained from PBMCs. CDR3 nucleotide sequence: TGCAGTGCTAGATGGAGGGGCTATGGCTACACCTTC. Translation gives CSARWRGYGYTF.